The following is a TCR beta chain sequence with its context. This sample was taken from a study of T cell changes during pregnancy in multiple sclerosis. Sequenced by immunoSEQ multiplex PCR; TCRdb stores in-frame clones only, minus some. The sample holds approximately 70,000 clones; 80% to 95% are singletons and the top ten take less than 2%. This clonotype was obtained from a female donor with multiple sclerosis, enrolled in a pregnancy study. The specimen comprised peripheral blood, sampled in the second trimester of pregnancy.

The CDR3 DNA reads as TGCGCCAGCAGCTTGGCAGGTGAAGCTTTCTTT. Amino acids: CASSLAGEAFF. The chain joins TRBV5-1 to TRBJ1-1; D gene ambiguous. Trimming pared 0 bases from V and 7 bases from J, leaving 4 bases between. The CDR3 is 11 residues long. The germline V gene encodes CDR1 SGHRS and CDR2 YFSETQ.